Here is one TCR beta chain with its context. Its antigen is not identified. Drawing of peripheral blood yielded 8.5 to 10 milliliters from each donor. Samples had at least 6.5 million PBMCs isolated from them. The source of the sample is a study of blood T cells in healthy people across ages. Study-wide results and caveats: Relative to aged donors, long-lived donors carried more naive CD4+ cells and displayed higher diversity.

Next came a second PCR, run for about 6 to 12 cycles, which used a sample-barcoded 5' primer along with a J-beta primer mix. TCRdb ran MiXCR on the 5' RACE reads and lists one entry per CDR3 protein. Of fewer than 800,000 distinct CDR3 sequences in the sample, under 25% were seen once. This CDR3 has 14 amino acids. Germline values: CDR1 SEHNR, CDR2 FQNEAQ (reference sequence). The V and J ends lost 2 bases and 3 bases respectively, with 7 bases between them. V is TRBV7-9 and J is TRBJ2-2; D is possibly TRBD1 (5 bases). The TCR originated in a man between 65 and 85 years old in good health. The specimen sequenced was blood. The CDR3: CASSLIGDTGELFF. CDR3 in DNA: TGTGCCAGCAGCTTAATAGGGGACACCGGGGAGCTGTTTTTT.